Listed here are 5 T cell receptor beta chains from one sample, sequenced in a study of T cells after yellow fever vaccination (dated by TCRdb to between 2017 and 2020). Library generation was performed with 5' RACE. The data were produced on an Illumina HiSeq 2500. TCRdb reran the public reads through fastp at Q25 and MiXCR, keeping productive beta chains. One record per CDR3 amino acid sequence lists the most common genes and DNA. The sample contains under 250,000 distinct CDR3 sequences, less than 9% of them found a single time. The leading ten clones occupy roughly 0.9% of the sample. This specimen's treatment or condition label, per the study, means: live attenuated yellow fever vaccine strain. The source material was CD4+ T cells sorted from PBMCs, sampled 15 days after the yellow fever booster vaccination. All receptors come from a man aged 30-40 years who received the YFV17D yellow fever vaccine.

This clonotype turned up a few times. The rearrangement uses TRBV20-1 and TRBJ2-7; possibly TRBD2 for D (6 bases). The CDR3 is 14 amino acids. Trimming removed 4 bases at V and 6 bases at J, with 19 bases between. Per the germline V gene, CDR1 is DFQATT and CDR2 is SNEGSKA (reference sequence). CDR3 sequence reads: CSATRTTQAGEQYF. The CDR3 nucleotides read TGCAGTGCTACCCGGACTACCCAGGCGGGCGAGCAGTACTTC.

Ten or more counts support this clonotype. This chain joins TRBV20-1 and TRBJ2-1, with 8 bases lining up with TRBD2. The CDR3 is 12 amino acids. Per the germline V gene, CDR1 is DFQATT and CDR2 is SNEGSKA (reference sequence). V lost 6 bases and J lost 10; bases outside the gene matches: 8. CDR3 sequence reads: CSASAGVLEQFF. The CDR3 nucleotides read TGCAGTGCCTCAGCGGGGGTTCTGGAGCAGTTCTTC.

The V and J genes are TRBV7-2 and TRBJ2-1; D gene unclear. Trimming removed 6 bases from V and 0 bases from J, with 9 bases in between. Germline V gene data show CDR1 as SGHTA and CDR2 as FQGNSA. The CDR3 length is 14 residues. CDR3 in amino acids: CASRTPSSYNEQFF. The CDR3 DNA follows: TGTGCCAGCAGGACCCCAAGCTCCTACAATGAGCAGTTCTTC.

The chain links TRBV15 to TRBJ2-3; D is ambiguous. Germline V gene data show CDR1 as LNHNV and CDR2 as YYDKDF (reference sequence). This CDR3 is 16 amino acids long. Trimming removed 0 bases from V and 2 bases from J, with 12 bases in between. The CDR3 nucleotides read TGTGCCACCAGCAGAGATGTAAGGCGGATCACAGATACGCAGTATTTT. Translation: CATSRDVRRITDTQYF.

The rearrangement joins TRBV5-1 to TRBJ1-2; 8 nucleotides agree with TRBD1. Germline values: CDR1 SGHRS, CDR2 YFSETQ. The CDR3 totals 13 residues. After removal of 4 bases from V and 8 bases from J, the junction contained 7 bases not matched to a gene. CDR3 bases: TGCGCCAGCAGCCAACAGGGGGATAAAGGCTACACCTTC. This sequence encodes CASSQQGDKGYTF.